This TCR beta chain was retrieved from a study of prognosis after radiotherapy for stage I lung cancer. Study-wide background: Stage I lung tumors that were newly diagnosed and primary were found in more than 12 patients, while about five patients had oligometastatic NSCLC after surgical resection of the primary tumor. Four developed distant metastases after radiotherapy (median approximately seven months), and roughly 15 had no significant progression. With about a dozen men and a handful of women, the cohort's median age was around 74 years, range roughly 53–95.

The junction had 6 bases not matched to a gene; V was cut back by 0 bases and J by 5 bases. Germline V lookup: CDR1 MNHEY, CDR2 SVGAGI. The CDR3 loop spans 16 amino acids. There are many counts of this clonotype. The genomic DNA TCR beta CDR3 region underwent two rounds of multiplex PCR. Round-one PCR had primers specific to each TRBV and TRBJ gene. Using its own MiXCR run on the multiplex PCR reads, TCRdb lists one record per CDR3 protein. The sample includes roughly 25,000 distinct CDR3 sequences, around 30% seen only once; the top ten take under 45%. This clonotype was obtained from a donor of 50 years or more with non-small cell lung cancer. This sequence joins TRBV6-5 and TRBJ2-2; 7 bases agree with TRBD1. The sequences come from PBMCs, collected before or after stereotactic body radiation therapy (not recorded which). The CDR3 bases are TGTGCCAGCAGTTACTCAAGGGGGCGTAGAACCGGGGAGCTGTTTTTT. This translates into CASSYSRGRRTGELFF.